This note documents a single TCR beta chain sequence. This record belongs to a study of blood T cells in healthy people across ages. Germline CDR1 is SEHNR and CDR2 is FQNEAQ (reference sequence). The CDR3 has 17 residues. Trimming left V 1 base short and J 0 bases short, with 15 bases between. Alongside a J-beta primer mix, a sample-barcoded 5' primer served in a second PCR lasting roughly 6 to 11 cycles. TCRdb analysed the 5' RACE reads with MiXCR anew, one entry per CDR3 protein. The data hold 1.5 million to 2 million distinct CDR3 sequences, with roughly 43% observed a single time. The receptor's source is a human donor in good health. The rearrangement joins TRBV7-9 to TRBJ2-5; no reliable D call. Sequencing was carried out using blood. CDR3 coding DNA: TGTGCCAGCAGCTTAGGGGCAGGTAGAAACAACCAAGAGACCCAGTACTTC. Amino acid sequence: CASSLGAGRNNQETQYF.